The rows below give T cell receptor beta chains drawn from one sample of a study of identical twins. TCRdb passed the 5' RACE reads through MiXCR, listing each CDR3 protein once. The table shows more than 200,000 distinct CDR3 sequences, with around 10% occurring only once. The sequencing input was memory (CD45RO+) T cells sorted from blood. Receptor source: a woman aged 18-30 years in good health. CDR3s include the opening cysteine and the closing phenylalanine or tryptophan. D genes are given only for firm matches. The size of a clone is reported for some rows only, either as once, few or many, or as a class for expanded clones.

CDR3 protein,CDR3 DNA,V gene,D gene,CDR3 length,J gene,clone size
CASSFTGEKLFF,TGTGCCAGCAGTTTCACAGGAGAAAAACTGTTTTTT,TRBV7-8,-,12,TRBJ1-4,-
CSAETGTNYEQYF,TGCAGTGCTGAGACCGGGACTAATTACGAGCAGTACTTC,TRBV20-1,TRBD2,13,TRBJ2-7,-
CASSPVLAGSSYNEQFF,TGTGCCAGCAGCCCCGTACTAGCGGGGAGCTCCTACAATGAGCAGTTCTTC,TRBV7-8,TRBD2,17,TRBJ2-1,many
CASSSGTGVLYGYTF,TGTGCCAGCAGCTCGGGGACAGGGGTTTTATATGGCTACACCTTC,TRBV7-2,TRBD1,15,TRBJ1-2,-
CASSESQGGRTEAFF,TGTGCCAGCAGTGAATCACAGGGGGGAAGGACTGAAGCTTTCTTT,TRBV25-1,TRBD1,15,TRBJ1-1,many
CASSESVTGELFF,TGTGCCAGCAGTGAATCCGTCACCGGGGAGCTGTTTTTT,TRBV25-1,-,13,TRBJ2-2,few
CSVKTGMNTEAFF,TGCAGCGTCAAGACAGGAATGAACACTGAAGCTTTCTTT,TRBV29-1,-,13,TRBJ1-1,few
CASSWDSNTEAFF,TGCGCCAGCAGCTGGGATTCGAACACTGAAGCTTTCTTT,TRBV5-1,-,13,TRBJ1-1,many
CATSAPSPGSGAYEQYF,TGTGCCACCAGTGCCCCCAGCCCGGGATCGGGAGCCTACGAGCAGTACTTC,TRBV24-1,-,17,TRBJ2-7,few
CSAQMNTEAFF,TGCAGTGCCCAGATGAACACTGAAGCTTTCTTT,TRBV20-1,-,11,TRBJ1-1,few
CASSYGLRNEQFF,TGTGCCAGCAGTTACGGACTACGCAATGAGCAGTTCTTC,TRBV6-2/TRBV6-3,-,13,TRBJ2-1,-
CASSSQVTQYF,TGTGCCAGCAGCTCCCAAGTGACCCAGTACTTC,TRBV11-2,-,11,TRBJ2-5,many
CSAPNHQLTGELFF,TGCAGTGCTCCCAACCATCAGTTAACCGGGGAGCTGTTTTTT,TRBV20-1,-,14,TRBJ2-2,-
CASSPRTSNTGELFF,TGTGCCAGCAGTCCTCGGACTAGTAACACCGGGGAGCTGTTTTTT,TRBV12-3/TRBV12-4,TRBD2,15,TRBJ2-2,-
CASSLREGGSSYNSPLHF,TGTGCCAGCAGCTTACGAGAGGGAGGCAGCTCCTATAATTCACCCCTCCACTTT,TRBV11-2,-,18,TRBJ1-6,many
CASRRGAYEQYF,TGTGCCAGCCGGCGGGGAGCCTACGAGCAGTACTTC,TRBV6-6,-,12,TRBJ2-7,few
CASSPFKGAEEQYF,TGTGCCAGCAGCCCCTTCAAGGGAGCGGAGGAGCAGTACTTC,TRBV6-2/TRBV6-3,-,14,TRBJ2-7,-
CASSVSGGGETQYF,TGCGCCAGCAGTGTGTCCGGGGGCGGAGAGACCCAGTACTTC,TRBV10-2,-,14,TRBJ2-5,-
CASSSADRDPTYEQYF,TGTGCCAGCAGTTCCGCCGACCGGGACCCTACCTACGAGCAGTACTTC,TRBV12-1,-,16,TRBJ2-7,-
CASSQQMSYEQYF,TGTGCCAGCAGCCAACAGATGTCCTACGAGCAGTACTTC,TRBV5-6,-,13,TRBJ2-7,few
CAWSPGQGHGYTF,TGTGCCTGGTCCCCGGGACAGGGACATGGCTACACCTTC,TRBV30,TRBD1,13,TRBJ1-2,few
CASSQVGGISPLHF,TGTGCCAGCAGCCAAGTGGGGGGAATTTCACCCCTCCACTTT,TRBV14,-,14,TRBJ1-6,-
CASSPGLGPPKLFF,TGTGCCAGCAGCCCCGGACTGGGCCCTCCCAAACTGTTTTTT,TRBV13,-,14,TRBJ1-4,-
CSAPVLYGYTF,TGCAGCGCTCCCGTGTTGTATGGCTACACCTTC,TRBV20-1,-,11,TRBJ1-2,-
CASDTGGLNYGYTF,TGTGCCAGCGACACAGGGGGCTTAAACTATGGCTACACCTTC,TRBV19,TRBD1,14,TRBJ1-2,-
CASGDAGESSYEQYF,TGTGCCAGCGGAGATGCGGGAGAGAGCTCCTACGAGCAGTACTTC,TRBV6-2/TRBV6-3,TRBD2,15,TRBJ2-7,-
CSASTSSGGDEQYF,TGCAGTGCTAGCACCTCTAGCGGGGGCGACGAGCAGTACTTC,TRBV20-1,TRBD2,14,TRBJ2-7,few
CSARDYEPQDNEQFF,TGCAGTGCTAGAGATTACGAGCCCCAAGACAATGAGCAGTTCTTC,TRBV20-1,-,15,TRBJ2-1,few
CASSVGPQGDGDPQHF,TGTGCCAGCAGCGTAGGTCCCCAGGGGGACGGGGACCCCCAGCATTTT,TRBV9,TRBD1,16,TRBJ1-5,few
CASSYRGTVPGANVLTF,TGTGCCAGCAGTTATCGTGGGACAGTCCCTGGGGCCAACGTCCTGACTTTC,TRBV6-2/TRBV6-3,TRBD1,17,TRBJ2-6,few
CASSHKRQGADEQFF,TGTGCCAGTAGTCACAAAAGACAGGGGGCCGATGAGCAGTTCTTC,TRBV19,TRBD1,15,TRBJ2-1,few
CAGIQAPRVEQYF,TGTGCCGGGATACAGGCCCCTAGGGTTGAGCAGTATTTT,TRBV7-9,-,13,TRBJ2-3,-
CASSSGHRTYEQYF,TGTGCCAGCAGCTCTGGACACCGGACCTACGAGCAGTACTTC,TRBV11-2,-,14,TRBJ2-7,-